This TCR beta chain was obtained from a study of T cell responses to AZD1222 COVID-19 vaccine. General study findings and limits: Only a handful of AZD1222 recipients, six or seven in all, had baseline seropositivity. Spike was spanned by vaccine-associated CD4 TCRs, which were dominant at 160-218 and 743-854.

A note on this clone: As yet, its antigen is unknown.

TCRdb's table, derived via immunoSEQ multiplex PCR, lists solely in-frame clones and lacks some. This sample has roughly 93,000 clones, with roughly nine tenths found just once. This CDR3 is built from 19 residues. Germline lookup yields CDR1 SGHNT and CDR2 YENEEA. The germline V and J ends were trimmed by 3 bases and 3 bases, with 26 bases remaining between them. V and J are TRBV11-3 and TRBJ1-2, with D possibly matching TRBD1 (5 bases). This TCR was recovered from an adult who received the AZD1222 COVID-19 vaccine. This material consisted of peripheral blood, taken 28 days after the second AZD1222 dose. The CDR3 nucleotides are TGTGCCAGCAGCTTTCTGGGGCTCCGGGCAGGGAAGGAGGACTATGGCTACACCTTC. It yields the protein CASSFLGLRAGKEDYGYTF.